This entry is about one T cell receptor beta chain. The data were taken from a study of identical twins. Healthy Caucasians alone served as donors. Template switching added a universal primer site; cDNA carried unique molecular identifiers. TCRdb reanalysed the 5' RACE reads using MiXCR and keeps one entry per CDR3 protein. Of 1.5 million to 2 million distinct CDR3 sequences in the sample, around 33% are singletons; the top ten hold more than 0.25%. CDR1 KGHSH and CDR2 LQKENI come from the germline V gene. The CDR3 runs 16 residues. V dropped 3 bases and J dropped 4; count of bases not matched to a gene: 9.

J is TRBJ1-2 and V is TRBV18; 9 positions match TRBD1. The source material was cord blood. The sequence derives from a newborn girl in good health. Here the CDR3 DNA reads TGTGCCAGCTCACCGGGACAGGGCCATCTCGTCTATGGCTACACCTTC. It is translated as CASSPGQGHLVYGYTF.